This TCR beta chain was recovered during a study of monozygotic twins with cystic fibrosis. Study-wide findings and caveats: V usage most resembled the co-twin in 13 of 16 pairs. Low clonality (median roughly 0.01) suggested a mostly naive repertoire.

Sequencing was performed with immunoSEQ multiplex PCR; in TCRdb, only in-frame clones are kept and a portion is missing. This table has some 35,000 clones, approximately 72% appearing once. This clone showed up just a few times. Its antigen is currently unknown. This receptor was taken from a girl aged 10 to 17 with cystic fibrosis. Sequencing was carried out using blood.

The CDR3 here is CASSATSGRFNEQYV. CDR3 DNA sequence: TGTGCCAGCAGCGCCACTAGCGGGAGGTTCAACGAGCAGTACGTC. The chain joins TRBV7-9 to TRBJ2-7; 12 positions match TRBD2. CDR3 size: 15 residues. V shed 5 bases, J shed 5 bases, and the junction held 7 bases outside the gene matches. The germline V gene has CDR1 SEHNR and CDR2 FQNEAQ (reference sequence).